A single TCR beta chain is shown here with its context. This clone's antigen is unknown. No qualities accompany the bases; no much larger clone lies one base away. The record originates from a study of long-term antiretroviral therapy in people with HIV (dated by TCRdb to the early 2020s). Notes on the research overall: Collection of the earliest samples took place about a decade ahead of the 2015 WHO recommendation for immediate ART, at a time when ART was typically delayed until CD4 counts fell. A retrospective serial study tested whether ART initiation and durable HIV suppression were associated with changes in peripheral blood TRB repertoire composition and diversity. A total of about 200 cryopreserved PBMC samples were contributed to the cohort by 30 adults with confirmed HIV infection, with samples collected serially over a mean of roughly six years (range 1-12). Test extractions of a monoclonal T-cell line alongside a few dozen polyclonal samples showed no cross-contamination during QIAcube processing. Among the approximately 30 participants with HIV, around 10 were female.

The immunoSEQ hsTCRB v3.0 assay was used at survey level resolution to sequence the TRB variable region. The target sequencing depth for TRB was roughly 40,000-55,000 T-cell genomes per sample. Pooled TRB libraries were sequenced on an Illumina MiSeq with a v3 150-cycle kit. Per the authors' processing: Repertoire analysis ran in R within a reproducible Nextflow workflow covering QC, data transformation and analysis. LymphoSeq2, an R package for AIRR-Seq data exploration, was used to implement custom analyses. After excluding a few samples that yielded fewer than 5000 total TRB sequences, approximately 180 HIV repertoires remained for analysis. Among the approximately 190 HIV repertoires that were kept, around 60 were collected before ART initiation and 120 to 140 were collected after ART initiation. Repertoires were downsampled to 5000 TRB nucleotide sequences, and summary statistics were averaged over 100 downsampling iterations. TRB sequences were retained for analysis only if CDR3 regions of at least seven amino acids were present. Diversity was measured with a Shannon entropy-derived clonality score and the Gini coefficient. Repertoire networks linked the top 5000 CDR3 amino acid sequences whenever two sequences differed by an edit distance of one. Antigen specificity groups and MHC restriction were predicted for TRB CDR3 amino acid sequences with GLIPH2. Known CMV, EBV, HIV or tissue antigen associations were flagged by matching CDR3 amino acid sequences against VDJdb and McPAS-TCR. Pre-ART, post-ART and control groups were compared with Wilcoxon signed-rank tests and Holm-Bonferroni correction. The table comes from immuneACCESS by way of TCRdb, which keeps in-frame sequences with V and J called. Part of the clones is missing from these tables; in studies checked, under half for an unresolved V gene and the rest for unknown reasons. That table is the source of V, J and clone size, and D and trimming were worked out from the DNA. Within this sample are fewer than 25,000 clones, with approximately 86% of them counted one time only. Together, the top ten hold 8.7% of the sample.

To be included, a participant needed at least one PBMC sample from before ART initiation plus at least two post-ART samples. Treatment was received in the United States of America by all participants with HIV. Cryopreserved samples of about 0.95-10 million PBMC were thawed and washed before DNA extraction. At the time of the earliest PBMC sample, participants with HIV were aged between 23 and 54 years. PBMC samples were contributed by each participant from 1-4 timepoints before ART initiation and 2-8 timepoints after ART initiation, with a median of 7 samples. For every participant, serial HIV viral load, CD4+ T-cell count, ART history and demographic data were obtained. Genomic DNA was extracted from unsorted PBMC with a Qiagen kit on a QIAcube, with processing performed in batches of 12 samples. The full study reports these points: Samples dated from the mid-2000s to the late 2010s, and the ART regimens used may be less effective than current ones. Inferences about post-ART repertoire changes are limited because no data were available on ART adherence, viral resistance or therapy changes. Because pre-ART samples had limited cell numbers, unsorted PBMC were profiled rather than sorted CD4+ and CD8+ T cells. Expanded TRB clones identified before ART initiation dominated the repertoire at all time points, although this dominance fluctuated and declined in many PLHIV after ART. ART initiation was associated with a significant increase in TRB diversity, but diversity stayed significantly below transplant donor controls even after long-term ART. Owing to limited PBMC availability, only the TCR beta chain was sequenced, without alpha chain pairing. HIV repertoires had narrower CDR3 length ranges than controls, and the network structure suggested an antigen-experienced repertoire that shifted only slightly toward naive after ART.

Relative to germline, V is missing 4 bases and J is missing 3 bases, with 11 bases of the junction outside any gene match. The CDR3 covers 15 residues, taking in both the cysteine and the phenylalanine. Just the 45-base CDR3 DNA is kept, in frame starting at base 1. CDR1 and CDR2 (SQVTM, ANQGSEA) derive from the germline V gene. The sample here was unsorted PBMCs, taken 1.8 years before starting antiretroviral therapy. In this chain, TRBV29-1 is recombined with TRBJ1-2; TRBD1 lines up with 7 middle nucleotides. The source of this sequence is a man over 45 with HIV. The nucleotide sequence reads TGCAGCGTTGGGTGGACAGGCTTGTTGGACTATGGCTACACCTTC. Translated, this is CSVGWTGLLDYGYTF. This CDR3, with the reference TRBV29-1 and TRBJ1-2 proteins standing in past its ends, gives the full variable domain SAVISQKPSRDICQRGTSLTIQCQVDSQVTMMFWYRQQPGQSLTLIATANQGSEATYESGFVIDKFPISRPNLTFSTLTVSNMSPEDSSIYLCSVGWTGLLDYGYTFGSGTRLTVV.